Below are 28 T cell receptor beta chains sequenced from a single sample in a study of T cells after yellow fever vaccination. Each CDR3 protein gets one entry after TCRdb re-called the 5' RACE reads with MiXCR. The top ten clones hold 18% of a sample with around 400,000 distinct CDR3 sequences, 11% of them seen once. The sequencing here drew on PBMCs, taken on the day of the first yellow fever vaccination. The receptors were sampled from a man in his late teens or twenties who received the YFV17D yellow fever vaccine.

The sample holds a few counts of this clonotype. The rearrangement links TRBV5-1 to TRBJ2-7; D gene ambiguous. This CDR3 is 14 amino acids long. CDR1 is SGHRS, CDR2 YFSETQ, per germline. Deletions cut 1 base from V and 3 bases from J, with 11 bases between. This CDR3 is CASSLKVTNYEQYF. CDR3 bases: TGCGCCAGCAGCTTGAAGGTGACCAACTACGAGCAGTACTTC.

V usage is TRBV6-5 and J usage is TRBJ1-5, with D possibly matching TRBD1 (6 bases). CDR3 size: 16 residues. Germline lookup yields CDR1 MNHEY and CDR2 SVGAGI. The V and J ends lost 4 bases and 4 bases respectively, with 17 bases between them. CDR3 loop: CASSSQGQGRNQPQHF. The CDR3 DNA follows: TGTGCCAGCAGTTCTCAAGGGCAGGGGAGAAATCAGCCCCAGCATTTT.

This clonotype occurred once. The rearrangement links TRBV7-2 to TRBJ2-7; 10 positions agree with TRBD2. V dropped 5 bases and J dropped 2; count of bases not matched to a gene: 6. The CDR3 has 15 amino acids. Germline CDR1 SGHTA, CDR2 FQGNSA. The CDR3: CASSVTGTSAYEQYF. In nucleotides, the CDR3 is TGTGCCAGCAGCGTAACCGGGACTAGCGCCTACGAGCAGTACTTC.

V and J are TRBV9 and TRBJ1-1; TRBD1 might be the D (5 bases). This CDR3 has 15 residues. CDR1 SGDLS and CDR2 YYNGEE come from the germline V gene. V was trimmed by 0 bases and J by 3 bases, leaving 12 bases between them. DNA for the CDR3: TGTGCCAGCAGCGTAGTGACAGATCTAGACACTGAAGCTTTCTTT. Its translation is CASSVVTDLDTEAFF.

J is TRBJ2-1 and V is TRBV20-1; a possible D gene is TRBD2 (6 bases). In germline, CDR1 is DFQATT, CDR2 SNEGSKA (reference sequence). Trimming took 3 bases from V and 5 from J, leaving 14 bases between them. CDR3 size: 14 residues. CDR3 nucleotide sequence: TGCAGTGCTAGTGTTACGGGGGAAGACAATGAGCAGTTCTTC. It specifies CSASVTGEDNEQFF.

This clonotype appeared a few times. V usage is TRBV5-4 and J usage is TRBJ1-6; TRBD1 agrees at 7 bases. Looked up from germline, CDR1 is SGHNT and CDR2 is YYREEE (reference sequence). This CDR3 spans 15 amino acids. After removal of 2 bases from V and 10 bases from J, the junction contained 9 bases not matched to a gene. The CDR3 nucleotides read TGTGCCAGCAGCTTAGGGGGCAGGGTATCATCACCCCTCCACTTT. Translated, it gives CASSLGGRVSSPLHF. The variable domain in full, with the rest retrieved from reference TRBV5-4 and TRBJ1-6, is ETGVTQSPTHLIKTRGQQVTLRCSSQSGHNTVSWYQQALGQGPQFIFQYYREEENGRGNFPPRFSGLQFPNYSSELNVNALELDDSALYLCASSLGGRVSSPLHFGNGTRLTVT.

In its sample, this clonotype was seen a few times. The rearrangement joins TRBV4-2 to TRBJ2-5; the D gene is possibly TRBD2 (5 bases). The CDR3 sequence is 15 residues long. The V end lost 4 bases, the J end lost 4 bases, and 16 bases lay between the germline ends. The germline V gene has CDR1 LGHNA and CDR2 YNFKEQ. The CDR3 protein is CASSPSEGVGETQYF. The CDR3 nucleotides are TGTGCCAGCAGCCCGAGCGAGGGTGTCGGAGAGACCCAGTACTTC.

CDR3 residues: CASRQGQGSSYNEQFF. In DNA form, the CDR3 reads TGCGCCAGCAGGCAAGGACAGGGGTCGTCCTACAATGAGCAGTTCTTC. V usage is TRBV5-1 and J usage is TRBJ2-1; 9 positions match TRBD1. This CDR3 has 16 residues. The germline V gene has CDR1 SGHRS and CDR2 YFSETQ. Trimming took 5 bases from V and 1 from J; bases not matched to a gene: 7.

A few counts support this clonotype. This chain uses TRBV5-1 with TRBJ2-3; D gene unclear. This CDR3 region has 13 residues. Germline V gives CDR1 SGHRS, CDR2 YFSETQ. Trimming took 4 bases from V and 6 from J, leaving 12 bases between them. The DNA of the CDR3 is TGCGCCAGCAGCCTGTATTACGGCGATACGCAGTATTTT. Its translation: CASSLYYGDTQYF.

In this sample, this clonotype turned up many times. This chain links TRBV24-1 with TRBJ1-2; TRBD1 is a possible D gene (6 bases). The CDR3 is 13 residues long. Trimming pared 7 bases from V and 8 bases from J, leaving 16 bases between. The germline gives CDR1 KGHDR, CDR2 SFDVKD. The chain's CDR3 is CATRDPGEGGYTF. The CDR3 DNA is TGTGCCACCAGGGATCCAGGGGAGGGAGGCTACACCTTC.

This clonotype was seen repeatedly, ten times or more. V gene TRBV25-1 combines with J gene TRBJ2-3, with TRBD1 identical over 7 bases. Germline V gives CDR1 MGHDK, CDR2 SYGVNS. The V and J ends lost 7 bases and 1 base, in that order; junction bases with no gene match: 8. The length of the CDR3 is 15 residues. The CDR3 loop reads CASTHPTGRTDTQYF. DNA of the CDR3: TGTGCCAGCACACATCCGACAGGGCGCACAGATACGCAGTATTTT.

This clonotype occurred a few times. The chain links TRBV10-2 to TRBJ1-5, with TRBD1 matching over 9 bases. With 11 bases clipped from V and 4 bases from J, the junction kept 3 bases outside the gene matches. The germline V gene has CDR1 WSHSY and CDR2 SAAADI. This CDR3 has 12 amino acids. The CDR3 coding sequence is TGCGCCGGAGGGACAGGGAATCAGCCCCAGCATTTT. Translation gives CAGGTGNQPQHF.

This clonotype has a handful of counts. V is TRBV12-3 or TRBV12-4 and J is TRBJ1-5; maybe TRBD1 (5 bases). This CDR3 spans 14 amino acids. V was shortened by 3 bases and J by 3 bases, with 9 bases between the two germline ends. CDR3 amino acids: CASSFRQNNQPQHF. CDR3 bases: TGTGCCAGCAGTTTTCGACAGAACAATCAGCCCCAGCATTTT.

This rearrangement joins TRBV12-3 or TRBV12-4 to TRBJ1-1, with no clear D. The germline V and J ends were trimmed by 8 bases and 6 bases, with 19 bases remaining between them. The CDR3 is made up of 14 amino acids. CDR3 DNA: TGTGCCAGCCTCATGACCGAAGGCTATCCTGAAGCTTTCTTT. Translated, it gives CASLMTEGYPEAFF.

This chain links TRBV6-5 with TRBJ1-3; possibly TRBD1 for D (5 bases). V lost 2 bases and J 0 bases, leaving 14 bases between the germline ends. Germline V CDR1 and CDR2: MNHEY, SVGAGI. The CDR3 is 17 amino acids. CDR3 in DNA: TGTGCCAGCAGTTACGGGGGGACGATCAGCTCTGGAAACACCATATATTTT. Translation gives CASSYGGTISSGNTIYF.

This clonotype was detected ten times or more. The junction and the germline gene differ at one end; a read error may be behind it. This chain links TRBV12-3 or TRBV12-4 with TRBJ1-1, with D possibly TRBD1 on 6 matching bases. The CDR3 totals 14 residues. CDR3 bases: TGTGCCAGCAGCTTAGGACAGCAAAACACTGAAGCTTTCTTT. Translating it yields CASSLGQQNTEAFF.

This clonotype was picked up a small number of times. The CDR3 here is CASSSSGTSSGEQYF. The CDR3 DNA reads as TGTGCCAGCAGCTCCTCCGGGACTAGCTCGGGGGAGCAGTACTTC. This chain links TRBV5-4 with TRBJ2-7; 9 nucleotides line up with TRBD2. V gave up 3 bases and J gave up 7 bases; unmatched junction bases: 11. CDR3 length: 15 amino acids. Per the germline V gene, CDR1 is SGHNT and CDR2 is YYREEE (reference sequence).

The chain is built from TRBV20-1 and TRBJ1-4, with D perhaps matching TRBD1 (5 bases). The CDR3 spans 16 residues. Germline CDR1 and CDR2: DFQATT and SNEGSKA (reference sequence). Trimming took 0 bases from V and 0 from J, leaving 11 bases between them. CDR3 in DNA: TGCAGTGCTAGAGAGGGCAGGGTCGCAACTAATGAAAAACTGTTTTTT. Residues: CSAREGRVATNEKLFF.

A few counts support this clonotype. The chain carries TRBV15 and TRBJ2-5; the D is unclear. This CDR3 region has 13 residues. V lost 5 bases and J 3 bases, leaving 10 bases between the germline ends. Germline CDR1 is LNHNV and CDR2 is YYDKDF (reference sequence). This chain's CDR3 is CATSVGRKETQYF. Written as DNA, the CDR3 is TGTGCCACCAGCGTAGGGCGTAAAGAGACCCAGTACTTC. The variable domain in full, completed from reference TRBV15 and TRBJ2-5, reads DAMVIQNPRYQVTQFGKPVTLSCSQTLNHNVMYWYQQKSSQAPKLLFHYYDKDFNNEADTPDNFQSRRPNTSFCFLDIRSPGLGDTAMYLCATSVGRKETQYFGPGTRLLVL.

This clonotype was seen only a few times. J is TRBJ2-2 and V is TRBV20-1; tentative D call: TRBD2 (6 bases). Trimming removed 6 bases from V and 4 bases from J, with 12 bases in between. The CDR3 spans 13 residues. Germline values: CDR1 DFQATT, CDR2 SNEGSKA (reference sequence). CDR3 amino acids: CSAGGRGTGELFF. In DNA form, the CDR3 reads TGCAGTGCCGGGGGACGGGGCACCGGGGAGCTGTTTTTT.

CDR3 residues: CASSRLGGLIETQYF. The CDR3 nucleotides read TGTGCCAGCAGCCGTCTGGGGGGCTTAATCGAGACCCAGTACTTC. V gene TRBV12-3 or TRBV12-4 combines with J gene TRBJ2-5; D might be TRBD1 or TRBD2, each matching 6 bases. V was clipped by 6 bases and J by 5 bases, with 19 bases between them. CDR3 size: 15 residues.

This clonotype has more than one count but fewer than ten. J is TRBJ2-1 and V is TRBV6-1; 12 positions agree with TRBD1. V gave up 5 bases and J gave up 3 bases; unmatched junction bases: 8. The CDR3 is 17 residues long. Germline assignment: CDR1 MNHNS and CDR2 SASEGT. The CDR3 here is CASSKGQGARGYNEQFF. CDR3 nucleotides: TGTGCCAGCAGTAAGGGACAGGGGGCGCGAGGCTACAATGAGCAGTTCTTC.

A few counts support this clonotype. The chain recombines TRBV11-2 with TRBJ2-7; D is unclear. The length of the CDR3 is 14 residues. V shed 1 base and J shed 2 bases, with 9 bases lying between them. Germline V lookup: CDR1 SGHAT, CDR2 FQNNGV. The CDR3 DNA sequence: TGTGCCAGCAGCTTAGCCCGAGCCACCTACGAGCAGTACTTC. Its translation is CASSLARATYEQYF.

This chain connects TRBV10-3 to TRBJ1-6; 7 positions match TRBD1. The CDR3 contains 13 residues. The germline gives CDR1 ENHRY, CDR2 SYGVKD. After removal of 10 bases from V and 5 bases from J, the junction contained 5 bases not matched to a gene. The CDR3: CATRDRDNSPLHF. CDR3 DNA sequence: TGTGCCACCAGGGACAGAGATAATTCACCCCTCCACTTT.

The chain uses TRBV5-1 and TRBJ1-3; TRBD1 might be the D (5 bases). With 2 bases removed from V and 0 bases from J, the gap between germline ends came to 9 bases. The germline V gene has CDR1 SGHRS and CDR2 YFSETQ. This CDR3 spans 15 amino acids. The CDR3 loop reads CASSLGDSSGNTIYF. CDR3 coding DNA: TGCGCCAGCAGCTTAGGGGACTCCTCTGGAAACACCATATATTTT.

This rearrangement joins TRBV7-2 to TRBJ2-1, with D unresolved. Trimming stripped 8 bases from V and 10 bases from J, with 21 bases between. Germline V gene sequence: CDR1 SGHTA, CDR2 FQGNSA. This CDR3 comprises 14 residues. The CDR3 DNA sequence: TGTGCCAGCGCCGATGATATGGGCCTAAGGGAGCAGTTCTTC. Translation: CASADDMGLREQFF. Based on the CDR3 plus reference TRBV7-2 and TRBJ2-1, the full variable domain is GAGVSQSPSNKVTEKGKDVELRCDPISGHTALYWYRQSLGQGLEFLIYFQGNSAPDKSGLPSDRFSAERTGGSVSTLTIQRTQQEDSAVYLCASADDMGLREQFFGPGTRLTVL.

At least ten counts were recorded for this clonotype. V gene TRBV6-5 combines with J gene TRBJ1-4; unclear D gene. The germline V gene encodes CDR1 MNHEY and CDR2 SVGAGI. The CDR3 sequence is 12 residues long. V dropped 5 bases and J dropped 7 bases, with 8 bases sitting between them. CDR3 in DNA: TGTGCCAGCAGTCAAAATGGTGAAAAACTGTTTTTT. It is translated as CASSQNGEKLFF.

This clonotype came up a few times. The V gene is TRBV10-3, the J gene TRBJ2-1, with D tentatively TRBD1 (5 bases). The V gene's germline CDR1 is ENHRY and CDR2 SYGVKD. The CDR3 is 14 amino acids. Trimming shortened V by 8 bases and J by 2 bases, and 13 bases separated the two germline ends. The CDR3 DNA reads TGTGCCATCGTAGAAACAGGACCCTACAATGAGCAGTTCTTC. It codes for CAIVETGPYNEQFF.